This is a list of T cell receptor beta chains from one sample in a study of blood T cell repertoires in COVID-19. The table came from immunoSEQ multiplex PCR; TCRdb's copy has only in-frame clones and leaves some out. The sample contains about 280,000 clones, about 86% of which appear only once. Sequencing input: peripheral blood. The origin of the receptors is a woman in her twenties or thirties who had recovered from COVID-19. CDR3s include the opening cysteine and the closing phenylalanine or tryptophan. The order of the fields is clone size, D gene, J gene, V gene, CDR3 protein, CDR3 DNA. A D gene is named only where the DNA matches it firmly. Size values are once, few and many counts, or a class for expanded clones, and some rows have none.

>-|-|TRBJ1-2|TRBV5-1
CASSLEAGDGYTF
TGCGCCAGCAGCTTGGAGGCAGGGGATGGCTACACCTTC
>-|TRBD1|TRBJ2-5|TRBV2
CASRNRDRGRETQYF
TGTGCCAGCAGGAACCGGGACAGGGGGCGAGAGACCCAGTACTTC
>-|-|TRBJ2-7|TRBV5-4
CASSLGPLYEQYF
TGTGCCAGCAGCTTGGGCCCACTCTACGAGCAGTACTTC
>-|TRBD2|TRBJ2-7|TRBV5-5
CASSSGLAETYGQYF
TGTGCCAGCAGCTCGGGACTAGCGGAGACATACGGGCAGTACTTC
>once|-|TRBJ2-2|TRBV28
CASLAGRYTGELFF
TGTGCCAGCCTGGCGGGGAGGTACACCGGGGAGCTGTTTTTT
>-|-|TRBJ2-7|TRBV19
CASSAQSSEQYF
TGTGCCAGTAGTGCCCAGTCCTCCGAGCAGTACTTC
>-|-|TRBJ2-7|TRBV2
CASSEEREQYF
TGTGCCAGCAGTGAAGAACGGGAGCAGTACTTC
>once|TRBD1|TRBJ2-7|TRBV5-4
CASSPGQGYSYEQYF
TGTGCCAGCAGCCCAGGACAGGGATACTCCTACGAGCAGTACTTC
>-|TRBD1|TRBJ1-4|TRBV29-1
CSFSFPDRGEKLFF
TGCAGTTTCTCTTTCCCGGACAGGGGGGAAAAACTGTTTTTT
>-|TRBD2|TRBJ2-5|TRBV29-1
CSVEGSSSGRTETQYF
TGCAGCGTTGAAGGGTCTTCCAGCGGGAGAACAGAGACCCAGTACTTC
>-|TRBD2|TRBJ2-3|TRBV15
CATSRPYKRTSGRPFSTDTQYF
TGTGCCACCAGCAGACCCTACAAAAGGACTAGCGGGAGACCATTTAGCACAGATACGCAGTATTTT
>-|TRBD1|TRBJ1-2|TRBV19
CASSDWDSSDYGYTF
TGTGCCAGTAGTGACTGGGACAGCAGCGACTATGGCTACACCTTC
>-|TRBD2|TRBJ2-3|TRBV7-2
CASSSSGRSTDTQYF
TGTGCCAGCAGCTCAAGCGGGAGAAGCACAGATACGCAGTATTTT
>-|-|TRBJ1-5|TRBV19
CASTPTGNSNQPQHF
TGTGCCAGTACCCCCACAGGTAATAGCAATCAGCCCCAGCATTTT
>-|-|TRBJ2-3|TRBV24-1
CATSGGSRDTQYF
TGTGCCACCAGTGGTGGTAGCCGTGATACGCAGTATTTT
>-|-|TRBJ2-5|TRBV9
CASSVGFGSGPETQYF
TGTGCCAGCAGCGTAGGGTTTGGAAGCGGACCAGAGACCCAGTACTTC
>-|TRBD2|TRBJ2-2|TRBV29-1
CSVERESNTGELFF
TGCAGCGTTGAGCGGGAGAGTAACACCGGGGAGCTGTTTTTT
>-|TRBD1|TRBJ1-1|TRBV19
CASSVIGGQVNTEAFF
TGTGCCAGTAGTGTTATAGGGGGCCAAGTGAACACTGAAGCTTTCTTT
>few|-|TRBJ2-1|TRBV12-3/TRBV12-4
CASSIGGLEQFF
TGTGCCAGCAGTATAGGGGGGCTTGAGCAGTTCTTC
>-|TRBD1|TRBJ1-6|TRBV27
CASSSITGGTGNSPLHF
TGTGCCAGCAGTTCAATCACAGGGGGCACGGGAAATTCACCCCTCCACTTT
>-|-|TRBJ2-3|TRBV14
CASSQDRTNTQYF
TGTGCCAGCAGCCAAGATCGCACAAATACGCAGTATTTT
>-|-|TRBJ1-1|TRBV3-1/TRBV3-2
CASSQDQSWGDFEAFF
TGTGCCAGCAGCCAAGATCAGTCCTGGGGGGATTTTGAAGCTTTCTTT
>-|-|TRBJ1-1|TRBV6-6
CASTYKGDTEAFF
TGTGCCAGCACCTATAAGGGGGACACTGAAGCTTTCTTT
>medium-sized|-|TRBJ1-1|TRBV2
CASRPFRGEDTEAFF
TGTGCCAGCAGGCCCTTCAGGGGCGAGGACACTGAAGCTTTCTTT
>-|TRBD1|TRBJ2-1|TRBV15
CATSSNRGSYNEQFF
TGTGCCACCAGCAGCAACAGGGGCTCCTACAATGAGCAGTTCTTC
>-|TRBD1|TRBJ1-6|TRBV7-8
CASSLESPGGTLHF
TGTGCCAGCAGCTTAGAATCTCCAGGGGGTACCCTCCACTTT
>-|-|TRBJ2-7|TRBV6-2/TRBV6-3
CASSYAGLYEQYF
TGTGCCAGCAGTTACGCGGGTCTGTACGAGCAGTACTTC
>-|TRBD1|TRBJ2-7|TRBV5-1
CASSLEQGRYEQYF
TGCGCCAGCAGCTTGGAACAGGGGCGCTACGAGCAGTACTTC
>-|TRBD2|TRBJ2-3|TRBV7-9
CASNQLAGGGGNTQYF
TGTGCCAGCAACCAATTAGCGGGGGGAGGAGGGAATACGCAGTATTTT
>-|TRBD1|TRBJ1-2|TRBV19
CASSIEQGAGGYTF
TGTGCCAGTAGTATAGAACAGGGGGCAGGGGGCTACACCTTC
>-|-|TRBJ2-7|TRBV28
CASIRHGGEQYF
TGTGCCAGCATCAGACATGGTGGGGAGCAGTACTTC
>-|-|TRBJ1-4|TRBV5-1
CASSETGENEKLFF
TGCGCCAGCAGCGAGACTGGGGAGAATGAAAAACTGTTTTTT
>-|-|TRBJ2-1|TRBV7-9
CASSPKLKRDEQFF
TGTGCCAGCAGCCCAAAACTAAAACGGGATGAGCAGTTCTTC
>-|TRBD1|TRBJ1-1|TRBV28
CASSFPPTGGGTEAFF
TGTGCCAGCAGTTTTCCGCCGACAGGGGGCGGCACTGAAGCTTTCTTT
>-|TRBD1|TRBJ1-1|TRBV4-3
CASSRALGQGIGTEAFF
TGCGCCAGCAGCCGCGCCTTGGGACAGGGGATTGGGACTGAAGCTTTCTTT
>few|-|TRBJ1-3|TRBV6-5
CASTWDKSSGNTIYF
TGTGCCAGCACGTGGGACAAGAGCTCTGGAAACACCATATATTTT
>-|-|TRBJ2-7|TRBV4-3
CASSQESTGYEQYF
TGCGCCAGCAGCCAGGAATCAACAGGGTACGAGCAGTACTTC
>-|TRBD1|TRBJ2-7|TRBV5-4
CASSRQGPYEQYF
TGTGCCAGCAGCCGACAGGGTCCCTACGAGCAGTACTTC
>-|-|TRBJ1-1|TRBV5-1
CASFQGQTNTEAFF
TGCGCCAGCTTCCAGGGGCAGACGAACACTGAAGCTTTCTTT
>-|TRBD1|TRBJ2-1|TRBV29-1
CSVEGQGGNEQFF
TGCAGCGTTGAGGGACAGGGGGGCAATGAGCAGTTCTTC
>-|-|TRBJ2-2|TRBV3-1/TRBV3-2
CASSQPTVNTGELFF
TGTGCCAGCAGCCAACCGACAGTGAACACCGGGGAGCTGTTTTTT
>-|-|TRBJ1-6|TRBV18
CASSPTGFSYNSPLHF
TGTGCCAGCTCACCAACAGGGTTCTCCTATAATTCACCCCTCCACTTT
>-|TRBD1|TRBJ1-2|TRBV5-1
CASSAGQGASYGYTF
TGCGCCAGCAGCGCGGGACAGGGGGCGAGCTATGGCTACACCTTC
>-|TRBD1|TRBJ1-1|TRBV7-8
CASSLANRGGEAFF
TGTGCCAGCAGCTTAGCGAACAGGGGGGGTGAAGCTTTCTTT
>-|-|TRBJ2-7|TRBV11-2
CASIPPAGYEQYF
TGTGCCAGCATTCCCCCCGCGGGCTACGAGCAGTACTTC
>-|-|TRBJ2-7|TRBV29-1
CSVEVWRTDSYEQYF
TGCAGCGTTGAAGTATGGAGGACGGATTCCTACGAGCAGTACTTC
>-|-|TRBJ1-1|TRBV12-5
CASGSSERDSWRSTEAFF
TGTGCTAGTGGTTCCTCGGAACGGGACTCCTGGAGGAGCACTGAAGCTTTCTTT
>-|TRBD1|TRBJ1-1|TRBV4-1
CASSHAGTGMNTEAFF
TGCGCCAGCAGCCACGCCGGGACAGGGATGAACACTGAAGCTTTCTTT
>-|TRBD1|TRBJ1-1|TRBV5-6
CASSTGTGALNTEAFF
TGTGCCAGTAGCACCGGGACAGGGGCCTTAAACACTGAAGCTTTCTTT
>-|TRBD1|TRBJ1-5|TRBV25-1
CASSEQGTGWDQPQHF
TGTGCCAGCAGTGAGCAGGGGACAGGGTGGGATCAGCCCCAGCATTTT
>-|TRBD2|TRBJ2-1|TRBV19
CASRKLAGGRTYNEQFF
TGTGCCAGTAGGAAACTAGCGGGGGGCCGCACCTACAATGAGCAGTTCTTC
>-|-|TRBJ2-6|TRBV6-5
CASSLYAGANVLTF
TGTGCCAGCAGTTTATATGCTGGGGCCAACGTCCTGACTTTC
>once|-|TRBJ2-2|TRBV6-5
CASSYSLTVPGELFF
TGTGCCAGCAGTTACTCGCTCACAGTGCCCGGGGAGCTGTTTTTT
>-|TRBD1|TRBJ1-1|TRBV5-1
CASSLGDRATEAFF
TGCGCCAGCAGCTTGGGGGACAGGGCCACTGAAGCTTTCTTT
>-|TRBD1|TRBJ2-5|TRBV2
CASKGAVSRETQYF
TGTGCCAGTAAGGGGGCAGTCTCGAGGGAGACCCAGTACTTC
>-|TRBD1|TRBJ1-2|TRBV27
CASSPTLGQGAYGYTF
TGTGCCAGCAGTCCAACCTTGGGACAGGGGGCCTATGGCTACACCTTC
>-|TRBD1|TRBJ1-1|TRBV6-2/TRBV6-3
CASSWGQGNEAFF
TGTGCCAGCAGTTGGGGACAGGGGAATGAAGCTTTCTTT